This note documents a single T cell receptor beta chain sequence. Its specificity is unknown. Using eight separate reactions per sample, the authors generated cDNA. TCRdb reprocessed the 5' RACE reads and keeps a single row for each CDR3 protein, giving no DNA. The sample data list 210,000 or so distinct CDR3 sequences. This sample was taken from a study of monozygotic twins with inflammatory bowel disease. CDR3 length: 16 residues. Looked up from germline, CDR1 is SGHTA and CDR2 is FQGNSA. Study-level results: Lower sharing of clonotypes with other individuals was seen in IBD patients than in healthy twins. This was most marked in patients showing signs of disease activity. A reduction in TCRbeta diversity (inverse Simpson) was seen in IBD patients relative to healthy co-twins.

The specimen sequenced was blood. The chain carries TRBV7-2 and TRBJ2-3; TCRdb returns TRBD1, unconfirmable since there is no DNA. The sequence was obtained from a human donor with ulcerative colitis or Crohn's disease, or a healthy co-twin of an affected twin (not recorded which). This CDR3 is CASSALGPYAGDTQYF.